This note documents a single T cell receptor beta chain sequence. The antigen remains undetermined. The data originate from a study of shared clonotypes between healthy human individuals. Findings and caveats of the study: Naive subsets usually exceeded memory subsets in estimated richness. Sequencing depth was predicted to influence how clonotypes are shared among donors. Specimens sampled were limited to blood, with tissue repertoires likely differing.

Assay: immunoSEQ multiplex PCR; the TCRdb copy retains only in-frame clones and omits some. The profile shows about 1 million clones, more than 60% of them singletons. Germline trimming cut 0 bases from V and 4 bases from J; bases unmatched to any gene: 7. The V gene's germline CDR1 is SGHRS and CDR2 YFSETQ. This CDR3 region has 16 residues. Donors comprised only Caucasian adults living in Nashville, Tennessee. This sequence joins TRBV5-1 and TRBJ2-7; 10 nucleotides agree with TRBD1. The receptor was derived from a man between 18 and 29 years old in good health. Input material: memory CD4+ T cells sorted from blood. Noted subset: CD45RA-negative fraction. The CDR3 sequence: CASSLGRGTGVYEQYF. CDR3 in DNA: TGCGCCAGCAGCTTGGGTCGGGGGACAGGGGTATACGAGCAGTACTTC.